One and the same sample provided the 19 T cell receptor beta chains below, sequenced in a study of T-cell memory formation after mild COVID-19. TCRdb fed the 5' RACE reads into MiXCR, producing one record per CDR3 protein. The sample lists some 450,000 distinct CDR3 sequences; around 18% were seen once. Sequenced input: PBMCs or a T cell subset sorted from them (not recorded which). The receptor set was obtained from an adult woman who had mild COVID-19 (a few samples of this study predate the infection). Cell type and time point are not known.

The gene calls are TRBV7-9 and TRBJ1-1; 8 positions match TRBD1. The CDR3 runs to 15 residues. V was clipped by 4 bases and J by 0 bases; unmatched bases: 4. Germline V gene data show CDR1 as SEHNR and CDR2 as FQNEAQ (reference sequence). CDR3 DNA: TGTGCCAGCAGCTCACTCAGGGGGCTGAACACTGAAGCTTTCTTT. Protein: CASSSLRGLNTEAFF.

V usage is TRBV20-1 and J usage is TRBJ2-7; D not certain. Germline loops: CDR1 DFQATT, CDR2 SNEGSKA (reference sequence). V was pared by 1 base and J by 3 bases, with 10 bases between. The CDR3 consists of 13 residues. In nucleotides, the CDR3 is TGCAGTGCTAGAGGTATGAGAGACTACGAGCAGTACTTC. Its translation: CSARGMRDYEQYF.

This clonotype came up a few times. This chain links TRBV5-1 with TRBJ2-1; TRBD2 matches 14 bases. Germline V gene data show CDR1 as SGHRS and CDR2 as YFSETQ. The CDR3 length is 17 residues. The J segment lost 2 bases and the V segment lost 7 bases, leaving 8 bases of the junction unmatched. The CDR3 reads CASLRTSGGTPYNEQFF. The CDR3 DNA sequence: TGCGCCAGCCTTCGGACTAGCGGGGGGACGCCCTACAATGAGCAGTTCTTC.

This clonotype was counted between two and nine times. CDR3 nucleotides: TGTGCCAGCAGACGCCGGACGGGGGAGACCCAGTACTTC. It specifies CASRRRTGETQYF. V and J are TRBV12-3 or TRBV12-4 and TRBJ2-5, with D possibly TRBD2 on 5 matching bases. The CDR3 is 13 amino acids. V lost 6 bases and J 5 bases, leaving 13 bases between the germline ends.

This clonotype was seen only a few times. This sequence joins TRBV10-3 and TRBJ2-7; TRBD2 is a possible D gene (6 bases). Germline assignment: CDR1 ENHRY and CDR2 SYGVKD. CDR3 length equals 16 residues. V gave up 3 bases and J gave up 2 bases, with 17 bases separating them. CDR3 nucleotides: TGTGCCATCAGTGACCCTTGGGGGGAGATGCCCTACGAGCAGTACTTC. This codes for CAISDPWGEMPYEQYF.

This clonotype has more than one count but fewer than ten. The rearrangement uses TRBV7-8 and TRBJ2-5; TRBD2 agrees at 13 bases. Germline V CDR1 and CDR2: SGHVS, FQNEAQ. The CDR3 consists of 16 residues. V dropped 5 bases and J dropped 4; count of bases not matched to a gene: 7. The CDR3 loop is CASSLLLAGGVETQYF. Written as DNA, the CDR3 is TGTGCCAGCAGCCTCCTACTAGCGGGGGGGGTAGAGACCCAGTACTTC.

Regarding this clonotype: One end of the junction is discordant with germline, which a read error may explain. The chain's CDR3 is CASSLPGQGVLNNEAFF. CDR3 bases: TGCGCCAGCAGCTTGCCGGGACAGGGGGTTCTGAACAATGAAGCTTTCTTT. The chain recombines TRBV5-1 with TRBJ1-1, with TRBD1 matching over 11 bases. The CDR3 has 17 amino acids. Germline CDR1 SGHRS, CDR2 YFSETQ.

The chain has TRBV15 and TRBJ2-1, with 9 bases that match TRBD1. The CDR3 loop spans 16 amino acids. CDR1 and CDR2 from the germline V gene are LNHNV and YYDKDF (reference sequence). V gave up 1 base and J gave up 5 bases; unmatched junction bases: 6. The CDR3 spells CATSRVRDRADNEQFF. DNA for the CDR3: TGTGCCACCAGCAGAGTCCGGGACAGGGCGGACAATGAGCAGTTCTTC. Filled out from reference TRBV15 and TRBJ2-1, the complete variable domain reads DAMVIQNPRYQVTQFGKPVTLSCSQTLNHNVMYWYQQKSSQAPKLLFHYYDKDFNNEADTPDNFQSRRPNTSFCFLDIRSPGLGDTAMYLCATSRVRDRADNEQFFGPGTRLTVL.

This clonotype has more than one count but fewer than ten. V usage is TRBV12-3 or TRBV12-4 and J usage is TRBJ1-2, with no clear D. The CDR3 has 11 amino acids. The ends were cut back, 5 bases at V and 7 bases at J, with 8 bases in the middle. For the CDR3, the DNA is TGTGCCAGCAGTCGGGGAGGTGGCTACACCTTC. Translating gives CASSRGGGYTF.

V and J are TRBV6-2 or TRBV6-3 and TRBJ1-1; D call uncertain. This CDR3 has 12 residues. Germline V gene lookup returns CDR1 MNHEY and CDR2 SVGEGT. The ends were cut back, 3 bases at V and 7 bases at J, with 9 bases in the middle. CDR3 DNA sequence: TGTGCCAGCAGTTATGCTCCAAGTGAAGCTTTCTTT. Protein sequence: CASSYAPSEAFF.

The DNA of the CDR3 is TGTGCCAGCAGTTGGACAGCGAACTATGGCTACACCTTC. Its protein is CASSWTANYGYTF. V usage is TRBV27 and J usage is TRBJ1-2, with a weak D call TRBD1 (6 bases). V was trimmed by 4 bases and J by 2 bases, leaving 8 bases between them. The germline gives CDR1 MNHEY, CDR2 SMNVEV (reference sequence). CDR3 length equals 13 residues.

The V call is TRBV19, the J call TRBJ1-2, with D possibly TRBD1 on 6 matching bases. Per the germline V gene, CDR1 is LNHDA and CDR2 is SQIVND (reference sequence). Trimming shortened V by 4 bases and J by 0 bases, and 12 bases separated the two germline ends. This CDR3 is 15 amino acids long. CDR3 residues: CASSTRTAANYGYTF. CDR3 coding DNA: TGTGCCAGTAGTACCCGGACAGCAGCTAACTATGGCTACACCTTC.

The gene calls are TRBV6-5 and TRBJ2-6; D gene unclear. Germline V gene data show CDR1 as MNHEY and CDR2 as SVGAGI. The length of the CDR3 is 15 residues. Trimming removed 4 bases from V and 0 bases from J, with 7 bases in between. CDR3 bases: TGTGCCAGCAGTTTACGGCACTCTGGGGCCAACGTCCTGACTTTC. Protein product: CASSLRHSGANVLTF.

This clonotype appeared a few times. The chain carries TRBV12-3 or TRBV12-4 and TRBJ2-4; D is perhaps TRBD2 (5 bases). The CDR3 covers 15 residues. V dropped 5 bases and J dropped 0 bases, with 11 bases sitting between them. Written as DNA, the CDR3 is TGTGCCAGCAGTCTCGGACTCGGAGCCAAAAACATTCAGTACTTC. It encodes CASSLGLGAKNIQYF.

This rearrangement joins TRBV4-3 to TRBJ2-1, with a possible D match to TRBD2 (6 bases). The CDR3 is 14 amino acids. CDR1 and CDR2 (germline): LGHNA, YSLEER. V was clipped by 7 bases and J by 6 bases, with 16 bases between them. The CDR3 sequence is CASTQTGVGNEQFF. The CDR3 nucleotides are TGCGCCAGCACCCAGACGGGAGTGGGCAATGAGCAGTTCTTC.

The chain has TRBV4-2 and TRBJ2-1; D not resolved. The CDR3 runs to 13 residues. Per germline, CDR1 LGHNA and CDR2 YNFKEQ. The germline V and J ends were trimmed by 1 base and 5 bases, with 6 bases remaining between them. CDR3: CASSQGKDNEQFF. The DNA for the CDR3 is TGTGCCAGCAGCCAAGGGAAAGACAATGAGCAGTTCTTC.

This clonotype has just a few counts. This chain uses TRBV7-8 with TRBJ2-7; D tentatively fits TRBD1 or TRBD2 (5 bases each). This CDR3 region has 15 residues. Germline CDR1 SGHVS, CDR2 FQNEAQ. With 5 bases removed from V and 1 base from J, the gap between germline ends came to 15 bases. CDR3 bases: TGTGCCAGCAGCATCGTGGGACGTAATTCCTACGAGCAGTACTTC. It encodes CASSIVGRNSYEQYF.

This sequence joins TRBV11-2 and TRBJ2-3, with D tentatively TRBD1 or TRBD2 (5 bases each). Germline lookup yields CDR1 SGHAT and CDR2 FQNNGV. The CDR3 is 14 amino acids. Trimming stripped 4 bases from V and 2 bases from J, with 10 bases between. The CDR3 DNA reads TGTGCCAGCAGCTACCGGGACGACACAGATACGCAGTATTTT. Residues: CASSYRDDTDTQYF.

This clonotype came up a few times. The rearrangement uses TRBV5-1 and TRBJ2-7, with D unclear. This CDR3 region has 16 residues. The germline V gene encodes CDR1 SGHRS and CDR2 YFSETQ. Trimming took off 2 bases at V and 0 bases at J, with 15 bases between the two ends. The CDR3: CASSLGHGGPSYEQYF. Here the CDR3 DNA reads TGCGCCAGCAGCTTAGGGCACGGCGGACCCTCCTACGAGCAGTACTTC. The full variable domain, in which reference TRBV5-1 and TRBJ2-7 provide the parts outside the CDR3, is KAGVTQTPRYLIKTRGQQVTLSCSPISGHRSVSWYQQTPGQGLQFLFEYFSETQRNKGNFPGRFSGRQFSNSRSEMNVSTLELGDSALYLCASSLGHGGPSYEQYFGPGTRLTVT.